This T cell receptor beta chain was identified during a study of tissue T cells after allogeneic stem cell transplantation. Concerning this clone: The antigen is not known.

Survey-depth TCRbeta CDR3 sequencing reported V/J genes and productive frequencies. Assay used: immunoSEQ multiplex PCR; TCRdb lists only in-frame clones, some missing. This sample has several thousand clones, with about two thirds found just once. Overall study results and limits: Anatomically similar tissues had similar TCR repertoires within each patient.

This CDR3 is 13 amino acids long. Trimming took 7 bases from V and 1 from J; bases not matched to a gene: 1. The germline CDR1 and CDR2 sequences are MNHEY and SMNVEV (reference sequence). Non-transplant comparator patients with other cancers had at least five gastrointestinal samples and no known gastrointestinal disease. Median post-mortem interval was about 9.8 hours for GI, liver, skin and lymphoid tissues. The sequences come from tissue from the esophagus, collected at autopsy. This chain uses TRBV27 with TRBJ2-3, with 8 bases fitting TRBD1. The TCR sequence derives from a female donor of 60 years or more with lung cancer. In DNA, the CDR3 is TGTGCCAGCAAACAGGGGGGCACAGATACGCAGTATTTT. Translating gives CASKQGGTDTQYF.